The 27 T cell receptor beta chains reported below all come from one sample, sequenced in a study of shared clonotypes between healthy human individuals. Sequencing was performed with immunoSEQ multiplex PCR; in TCRdb, only in-frame clones are kept and a portion is missing. The data show under 650,000 clones, with about 95% seen just once and roughly 0.06% held by the top ten. Sequencing used naive CD4+ T cells sorted from blood. Subset denoted: CD45RA+ positively selected. The receptors were gathered from a woman aged 25-40 years in good health.

The V call is TRBV7-6, the J call TRBJ2-2; TRBD2 might be the D (6 bases). Trimming cost V 1 base and J 0 bases, with 9 bases left between them. Germline CDR1 reads SGHVS; CDR2 reads FNYEAQ. This CDR3 comprises 16 residues. In DNA, the CDR3 is TGTGCCAGCAGCTTAGTGGCGGGACCGAACACCGGGGAGCTGTTTTTT. As protein: CASSLVAGPNTGELFF.

The gene calls are TRBV7-2 and TRBJ1-1; TRBD1 might be the D (5 bases). The CDR3 covers 14 residues. V lost 4 bases and J 7 bases, leaving 16 bases between the germline ends. Germline V CDR1 and CDR2: SGHTA, FQGNSA. CDR3 DNA sequence: TGTGCCAGCAGCTCATTCATGGGGGGTAATGAAGCTTTCTTT. It translates to CASSSFMGGNEAFF.

The genes are TRBV5-1 and TRBJ2-7; 11 bases are a match to TRBD2. This CDR3 has 17 amino acids. Germline values: CDR1 SGHRS, CDR2 YFSETQ. V was pared by 0 bases and J by 0 bases, with 5 bases of the junction left unmatched. CDR3 sequence: CASSLVSGRAYSYEQYF. CDR3 nucleotide sequence: TGCGCCAGCAGCTTGGTTAGCGGGAGGGCCTACTCCTACGAGCAGTACTTC.

This clone was observed a single time. For the CDR3, the DNA is TGTGCCAGCAGGTCGATACAGGGGGCGGTGGGTGGAAACACCATATATTTT. This gives the protein CASRSIQGAVGGNTIYF. The rearrangement joins TRBV28 to TRBJ1-3; 9 positions agree with TRBD1. The CDR3 sequence is 17 residues long. The V gene's germline CDR1 is MDHEN and CDR2 SYDVKM. V was clipped by 6 bases and J by 3 bases; unmatched bases: 12.

This sequence joins TRBV28 and TRBJ1-3; 10 positions agree with TRBD1. After removal of 5 bases from V and 7 bases from J, the junction contained 8 bases not matched to a gene. The germline gives CDR1 MDHEN, CDR2 SYDVKM. The CDR3 extends over 15 amino acids. The CDR3 bases are TGTGCCAGCAGTCAGGGACAGGGGAGACGGAACACCATATATTTT. It yields the protein CASSQGQGRRNTIYF.

The chain uses TRBV7-3 and TRBJ1-2; D uncertain. From germline, CDR1 is SGHTA and CDR2 FQGTGA. V was clipped by 5 bases and J by 3 bases, with 13 bases between them. The CDR3 covers 14 residues. CDR3 in DNA: TGTGCCAGCAGCCCGAATAAGTGGGACTATGGCTACACCTTC. Translated: CASSPNKWDYGYTF.

This clone was recorded only once. The V call is TRBV5-1, the J call TRBJ2-1; TRBD2 agrees at 10 bases. The V and J ends lost 4 bases and 4 bases, in that order; junction bases with no gene match: 5. CDR1 is SGHRS and CDR2 is YFSETQ in the germline V gene. The CDR3 consists of 15 residues. The CDR3 is CASSGASGGYNEQFF. CDR3 sequence (DNA): TGCGCCAGCAGCGGGGCTAGCGGGGGTTACAATGAGCAGTTCTTC. Combining the CDR3 with reference TRBV5-1 and TRBJ2-1 gives the whole variable domain KAGVTQTPRYLIKTRGQQVTLSCSPISGHRSVSWYQQTPGQGLQFLFEYFSETQRNKGNFPGRFSGRQFSNSRSEMNVSTLELGDSALYLCASSGASGGYNEQFFGPGTRLTVL.

This rearrangement joins TRBV11-1 to TRBJ2-7; tentative D call: TRBD1 (5 bases). CDR1 is SGHAT, CDR2 FQDESV, per germline (reference sequence). Trimming removed 5 bases at V and 4 bases at J, with 9 bases between. The CDR3 spans 12 residues. CDR3 coding DNA: TGTGCCAGCAGCCCTACAGGATACGAGCAGTACTTC. Amino acids: CASSPTGYEQYF.

The chain carries TRBV9 and TRBJ1-2, with TRBD1 matching 12 bases. V shed 3 bases and J 4 bases; nucleotides not matched to a gene: 13. Germline V gene data show CDR1 as SGDLS and CDR2 as YYNGEE. CDR3 size: 18 residues. The DNA of the CDR3 is TGTGCCAGCAGCGGAGGAACCGGGACAGGGGGCTCTGGCTATGGCTACACCTTC. Its translation: CASSGGTGTGGSGYGYTF. Drawing the rest from reference TRBV9 and TRBJ1-2, the complete variable domain is DSGVTQTPKHLITATGQRVTLRCSPRSGDLSVYWYQQSLDQGLQFLIQYYNGEERAKGNILERFSAQQFPDLHSELNLSSLELGDSALYFCASSGGTGTGGSGYGYTFGSGTRLTVV.

This chain links TRBV5-1 with TRBJ2-3; no clear D gene. V was shortened by 2 bases and J by 2 bases, with 15 bases between the two germline ends. Germline CDR1 reads SGHRS; CDR2 reads YFSETQ. The CDR3 covers 16 residues. DNA for the CDR3: TGCGCCAGCAGCTTTCGGTGGCAGGAGTTCACAGATACGCAGTATTTT. As protein: CASSFRWQEFTDTQYF.

The V and J genes are TRBV30 and TRBJ2-7; a weak D match, TRBD1 (6 bases). Between the trimmed V and J ends, which lost 1 base and 3 bases, there was a span of 16 bases. Looked up from germline, CDR1 is GTSNPN and CDR2 is SVGIG (reference sequence). The CDR3 is 15 amino acids. CDR3 nucleotide sequence: TGTGCCTGGAGTGGGACAGAGAATTCCCTCTACGAGCAGTACTTC. Translating gives CAWSGTENSLYEQYF.

This chain uses TRBV28 with TRBJ1-2; perhaps TRBD1 as D (6 bases). There are 15 residues in the CDR3. V gave up 5 bases and J gave up 1 base, with 14 bases separating them. The germline gives CDR1 MDHEN, CDR2 SYDVKM. CDR3 residues: CASSNTGRYNYGYTF. The CDR3, as DNA: TGTGCCAGCAGTAACACAGGGAGGTATAACTATGGCTACACCTTC.

The count of this clone is one. V gene TRBV5-1 combines with J gene TRBJ2-2, with a weak D call TRBD2 (5 bases). CDR3 length: 15 amino acids. Germline lookup yields CDR1 SGHRS and CDR2 YFSETQ. Trimming removed 6 bases from V and 0 bases from J, with 12 bases in between. In DNA, the CDR3 is TGCGCCAGCATGGAGACGGGAACGAACACCGGGGAGCTGTTTTTT. The encoded protein is CASMETGTNTGELFF.

The chain couples TRBV28 to TRBJ2-3; D gene unclear. The CDR3 totals 13 residues. V was trimmed by 5 bases and J by 6 bases, leaving 12 bases between them. The germline V gene has CDR1 MDHEN and CDR2 SYDVKM. The CDR3 region is CASSLPTPDTQYF. CDR3 DNA: TGTGCCAGCAGTCTCCCGACGCCTGATACGCAGTATTTT.

The rearrangement uses TRBV4-1 and TRBJ2-1, with D possibly matching TRBD2 (6 bases). Looked up from germline, CDR1 is MGHRA and CDR2 is YSYEKL. The V and J ends lost 2 bases and 0 bases respectively, with 17 bases between them. The CDR3 has 18 amino acids. The CDR3 DNA is TGCGCCAGCAGCCAACTAGGGTTGCGGGGTAGCTCCTACAATGAGCAGTTCTTC. It translates to CASSQLGLRGSSYNEQFF.

The chain recombines TRBV27 with TRBJ2-7; TRBD2 matches at 10 bases. The V gene's germline CDR1 is MNHEY and CDR2 SMNVEV (reference sequence). There are 16 residues in the CDR3. With V trimmed by 3 bases and J by 7 bases, 12 bases remained unmatched. Written as DNA, the CDR3 is TGTGCCAGCAGTTTGGGTGGGCTAGCGGGAGCCCGGGAGCAGTACTTC. Residues: CASSLGGLAGAREQYF.

On this clone itself: Other DNA sequences from this sample encode an identical CDR3 as well. The V call is TRBV28, the J call TRBJ2-1; the D is unclear. Trimming pared 6 bases from V and 8 bases from J, leaving 5 bases between. CDR3 length equals 10 residues. Germline V gives CDR1 MDHEN, CDR2 SYDVKM. The CDR3 DNA follows: TGTGCCAGCAGCCTAGATGAGCAGTTCTTC. This sequence encodes CASSLDEQFF.

V gene TRBV5-4 combines with J gene TRBJ2-5; D tentatively reads TRBD1 or TRBD2 (7 bases each). The V gene's germline CDR1 is SGHNT and CDR2 YYREEE (reference sequence). The CDR3 totals 16 residues. The V gene lost 4 bases and the J gene lost 6 bases, with 22 bases spanning the gap. The CDR3 sequence is CASSLSPGTAGKTQYF. The DNA of the CDR3 is TGTGCCAGCAGCCTCTCCCCCGGGACAGCGGGAAAGACCCAGTACTTC.

The chain couples TRBV5-4 to TRBJ2-7; 7 bases map to TRBD2. J gave up 4 bases and V 0 bases, and 7 bases lay outside the gene matches. The CDR3 has 15 amino acids. Germline V gives CDR1 SGHNT, CDR2 YYREEE (reference sequence). The CDR3 loop reads CASSLGAGEAYEQYF. CDR3 coding DNA: TGTGCCAGCAGCTTGGGGGCGGGAGAGGCGTACGAGCAGTACTTC.

The chain joins TRBV2 to TRBJ1-1, with D unclear. V was pared by 6 bases and J by 7 bases, with 6 bases between. The CDR3 extends over 10 amino acids. Germline CDR1 reads SNHLY; CDR2 reads FYNNEI. The CDR3 is CASRDYEAFF. CDR3 bases: TGTGCCAGCAGGGATTATGAAGCTTTCTTT.

V usage is TRBV2 and J usage is TRBJ2-1, with unresolved D. Germline-derived CDR1 and CDR2 are SNHLY and FYNNEI. The V and J ends lost 2 bases and 6 bases respectively, with 17 bases between them. The CDR3 sequence is 16 residues long. CDR3 sequence: CASSEFGARYGNEQFF. The CDR3 DNA reads TGTGCCAGCAGTGAATTCGGTGCGCGTTACGGCAATGAGCAGTTCTTC. Combining the CDR3 with reference TRBV2 and TRBJ2-1 gives the whole variable domain EPEVTQTPSHQVTQMGQEVILRCVPISNHLYFYWYRQILGQKVEFLVSFYNNEISEKSEIFDDQFSVERPDGSNFTLKIRSTKLEDSAMYFCASSEFGARYGNEQFFGPGTRLTVL.

The chain is built from TRBV7-9 and TRBJ2-1; 12 nucleotides match TRBD2. CDR3 length: 15 residues. V trimming: 6 bases; J trimming: 8 bases; junction bases outside the gene matches: 8. Germline V lookup: CDR1 SEHNR, CDR2 FQNEAQ (reference sequence). CDR3 coding DNA: TGTGCCAGCAGTTCTAGCGGGAGGGCCTTAGATGAGCAGTTCTTC. This codes for CASSSSGRALDEQFF.

This chain links TRBV7-9 with TRBJ2-5; 8 nucleotides agree with TRBD1. Germline V gene lookup returns CDR1 SEHNR and CDR2 FQNEAQ (reference sequence). The CDR3 contains 14 residues. J gave up 3 bases and V 0 bases, and 0 bases lay outside the gene matches. CDR3 amino acids: CASSLADREETQYF. Written as DNA, the CDR3 is TGTGCCAGCAGCTTAGCGGACAGGGAAGAGACCCAGTACTTC.

The gene calls are TRBV6-1 and TRBJ1-2; TRBD1 might be the D (5 bases). With 4 bases removed from V and 6 bases from J, the gap between germline ends came to 6 bases. The germline V gene encodes CDR1 MNHNS and CDR2 SASEGT. This CDR3 contains 11 residues. Here the CDR3 reads CASSGGDGYTF. CDR3 in DNA: TGTGCCAGCAGTGGGGGGGATGGCTACACCTTC.

The chain carries TRBV6-6 and TRBJ2-3; 11 bases map to TRBD2. This CDR3 is 16 amino acids long. Germline assignment: CDR1 MNHNY and CDR2 SVGAGI (reference sequence). V dropped 4 bases and J dropped 2; count of bases not matched to a gene: 5. The CDR3 DNA sequence: TGTGCCAGCAGTTCAACTAGCGGGAGTTCCACAGATACGCAGTATTTT. This encodes CASSSTSGSSTDTQYF.

This sequence joins TRBV28 and TRBJ1-4; D perhaps matches TRBD1 (5 bases). V gave up 3 bases and J gave up 8 bases, with 19 bases separating them. This CDR3 comprises 16 residues. Germline V CDR1 and CDR2: MDHEN, SYDVKM. The CDR3 loop reads CASSFLGTPGEEKLFF. The CDR3 DNA sequence: TGTGCCAGCAGTTTCCTCGGGACCCCGGGGGAGGAAAAACTGTTTTTT.

The count of this clone is one. This chain uses TRBV5-4 with TRBJ2-1; weak D call: TRBD1 (5 bases). The CDR3 runs to 17 residues. The germline CDR1 and CDR2 sequences are SGHNT and YYREEE (reference sequence). V was cut by 3 bases and J by 0 bases, with 16 bases left in between. The chain's CDR3 is CASSSVPRQSSYNEQFF. The CDR3 coding sequence is TGTGCCAGCAGCTCAGTGCCTCGACAGTCCTCCTACAATGAGCAGTTCTTC.